A selection of T cell receptor beta chains follows, all from one sample in a study of cytotoxic CD8 clonotypes in ibrutinib-treated CLL. The repertoire was sequenced with immunoSEQ multiplex PCR; TCRdb's copy has only in-frame clones and lacks some. Of a few hundred thousand clones listed, 67% are singletons. The material sequenced was PBMCs, taken after 36 months of ibrutinib treatment. The source of these receptors is a human donor with chronic lymphocytic leukemia. Both conserved end residues are part of each CDR3. A D gene is named only where the DNA matches it firmly. Size is omitted from some rows. Given values are once, few, many or a class for expanded clones.

size: .; V: TRBV6-6; J: TRBJ2-3; D: TRBD2; DNA: TGTGCCAGCAGCCTGAGGGACTATCGGGGGAGGGATACGCAGTATTTT; CDR3: CASSLRDYRGRDTQYF
size: .; V: TRBV7-2; J: TRBJ1-1; D: TRBD1; DNA: TGTGCCAGCAAGGGACAGGGGACTGAAGCTTTCTTT; CDR3: CASKGQGTEAFF
size: .; V: TRBV5-1; J: TRBJ2-3; D: TRBD2; DNA: TGCGCCAGCAGCTCCCAGCGGGGACCGTCAGATACGCAGTATTTT; CDR3: CASSSQRGPSDTQYF
size: few; V: TRBV6-5; J: TRBJ2-7; D: .; DNA: TGTGCCAGCAGCCGCCGGGGGGCAGTCTACGAGCAGTACTTC; CDR3: CASSRRGAVYEQYF
size: few; V: TRBV5-1; J: TRBJ1-5; D: TRBD1; DNA: TGCGCCAGCGAAACTGGGACAGGGGCCCATCAGCCCCAGCATTTT; CDR3: CASETGTGAHQPQHF
size: .; V: TRBV28; J: TRBJ2-7; D: .; DNA: TGTGCCAGCAGTTTAGCGCTAGCGTCCCACGAGCAGTACTTC; CDR3: CASSLALASHEQYF
size: .; V: TRBV6-6; J: TRBJ1-3; D: .; DNA: TGTGCCAGCAGGGGTCGATTCTCTGGAAACACCATATATTTT; CDR3: CASRGRFSGNTIYF
size: few; V: TRBV29-1; J: TRBJ1-4; D: TRBD1; DNA: TGCAGCGTTGGGACAGGGCATGGGGATGAAAAACTGTTTTTT; CDR3: CSVGTGHGDEKLFF
size: few; V: TRBV9; J: TRBJ1-6; D: TRBD1; DNA: TGTGCCAGCAGCGTAGGCAGGGGGCGCACCAATTCACCCCTCCACTTT; CDR3: CASSVGRGRTNSPLHF
size: .; V: TRBV5-4; J: TRBJ2-3; D: TRBD2; DNA: TGTGCCAGCAGCCGTAGCGGGAGGGGAGATACGCAGTATTTT; CDR3: CASSRSGRGDTQYF
size: .; V: TRBV4-2; J: TRBJ1-6; D: TRBD1; DNA: TGTGCCAGCAGCCACGGGGGACAGCCAGGCTTTTCACCCCTCCACTTT; CDR3: CASSHGGQPGFSPLHF
size: .; V: TRBV10-3; J: TRBJ2-2; D: TRBD2; DNA: TGTGCCATCAGTGGGCTAGCGGGAAGCACCGGGGAGCTGTTTTTT; CDR3: CAISGLAGSTGELFF
size: few; V: TRBV4-1; J: TRBJ1-2; D: .; DNA: TGCGCCAGCAGCCAAGGGCAGACAGCTAACTATGGCTACACCTTC; CDR3: CASSQGQTANYGYTF
size: .; V: TRBV29-1; J: TRBJ1-5; D: TRBD1; DNA: TGCAGCGTACGGGACAGGGGGAGCAATCAGCCCCAGCATTTT; CDR3: CSVRDRGSNQPQHF
size: .; V: TRBV6-1; J: TRBJ2-7; D: .; DNA: TGTGCCAGCAGGAGACAGATGGGTAACTACGAGCAGTACTTC; CDR3: CASRRQMGNYEQYF
size: few; V: TRBV4-1; J: TRBJ2-2; D: .; DNA: TGCGCCAGCAGCCAAGAGGGGGCACAGAACACCGGGGAGCTGTTTTTT; CDR3: CASSQEGAQNTGELFF
size: .; V: TRBV9; J: TRBJ2-1; D: .; DNA: TGTGCCAGCAGCGACCGGGACTCCTGGGGGAATGAGCAGTTCTTC; CDR3: CASSDRDSWGNEQFF
size: .; V: TRBV2; J: TRBJ2-1; D: TRBD1; DNA: TGTGCCAGCAGTTCGGGACAGGGCTTCAATGAGCAGTTCTTC; CDR3: CASSSGQGFNEQFF
size: .; V: TRBV18; J: TRBJ2-7; D: TRBD2; DNA: TGTGCCAGCTCACCACCGCCCGGGACTAGAGGCTACGAGCAGTACTTC; CDR3: CASSPPPGTRGYEQYF
size: once; V: TRBV18; J: TRBJ1-2; D: .; DNA: TGTGCCAGCTCACCGTTGAGGGCCGCCGGGCTGGGGGGCTACACCTTC; CDR3: CASSPLRAAGLGGYTF
size: .; V: TRBV5-5; J: TRBJ1-1; D: .; DNA: TGTGCCAGCCACTTATTGGCAGTCCGTAGCACTGAAGCTTTCTTT; CDR3: CASHLLAVRSTEAFF
size: few; V: TRBV10-2; J: TRBJ2-5; D: .; DNA: TGCGCCAGCAGTGAGTTTAGGAGGCGCATGGAGACCCAGTACTTC; CDR3: CASSEFRRRMETQYF
size: .; V: TRBV29-1; J: TRBJ2-1; D: TRBD2; DNA: TGCAGCGTCGGACTAGCGGGAGATGAGCAGTTCTTC; CDR3: CSVGLAGDEQFF
size: .; V: TRBV5-1; J: TRBJ2-1; D: .; DNA: TGCGCCAGCAGCTTGGTAAGGGTGGGGAGTTACAATGAGCAGTTCTTC; CDR3: CASSLVRVGSYNEQFF
size: .; V: TRBV25-1; J: TRBJ1-1; D: .; DNA: TGTGCCAGCAGTGAATTAGGCTCAACTCAAGGTTTCTTT; CDR3: CASSELGSTQGFF
size: .; V: TRBV9; J: TRBJ2-7; D: TRBD1; DNA: TGTGCCAGCAGCCCAGGACAGGGGGCGTCCTACGAGCAGTACTTC; CDR3: CASSPGQGASYEQYF
size: .; V: TRBV7-9; J: TRBJ2-1; D: TRBD1; DNA: TGTGCCAGCAGCGCCGGGACAGGGTCGTACAATGAGCAGTTCTTC; CDR3: CASSAGTGSYNEQFF
size: .; V: TRBV2; J: TRBJ1-6; D: .; DNA: TGTGCCAGCAGTCACGGACTTAATAATTCACCCCTCCACTTT; CDR3: CASSHGLNNSPLHF
size: .; V: TRBV18; J: TRBJ1-3; D: .; DNA: TGTGCCAGCTCACCCCCCACTCCGGACACCATATATTTT; CDR3: CASSPPTPDTIYF
size: .; V: TRBV5-6; J: TRBJ2-3; D: TRBD2; DNA: TGTGCCAGCAGCTTGGCGGGGGGATGGGGAAGGGATACGCAGTATTTT; CDR3: CASSLAGGWGRDTQYF
size: .; V: TRBV19; J: TRBJ1-2; D: .; DNA: TGTGCCAGTAGTACCCGGGGTTGGAAAAAGGACTATGGCTACACCTTC; CDR3: CASSTRGWKKDYGYTF